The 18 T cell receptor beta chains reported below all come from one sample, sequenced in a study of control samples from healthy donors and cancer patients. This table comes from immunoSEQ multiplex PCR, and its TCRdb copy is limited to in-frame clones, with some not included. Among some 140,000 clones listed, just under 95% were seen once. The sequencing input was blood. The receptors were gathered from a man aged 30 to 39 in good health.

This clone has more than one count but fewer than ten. The CDR3 protein is CASSQGEDNYGYTF. CDR3 sequence (DNA): TGTGCCAGCAGCCAAGGTGAAGACAACTATGGCTACACCTTC. The chain couples TRBV3-1 (or the pseudogene TRBV3-2) to TRBJ1-2; D call uncertain. Germline V gene sequence: CDR1 LGHDT, CDR2 YNNKEL (reference sequence). CDR3 length equals 14 residues. The germline V and J ends were trimmed by 1 base and 2 bases, with 8 bases remaining between them.

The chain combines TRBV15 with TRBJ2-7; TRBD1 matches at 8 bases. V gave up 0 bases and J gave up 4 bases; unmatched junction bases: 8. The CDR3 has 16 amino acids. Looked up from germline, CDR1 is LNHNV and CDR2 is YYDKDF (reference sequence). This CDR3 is CATSRELPGQVYEQYF. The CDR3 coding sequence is TGTGCCACCAGCAGAGAGCTACCGGGACAGGTTTACGAGCAGTACTTC.

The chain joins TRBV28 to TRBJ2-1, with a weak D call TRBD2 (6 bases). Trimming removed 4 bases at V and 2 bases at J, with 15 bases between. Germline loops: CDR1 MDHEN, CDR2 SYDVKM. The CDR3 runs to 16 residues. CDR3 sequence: CASSSSSGGTYNEQFF. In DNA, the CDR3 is TGTGCCAGCAGTTCCTCGTCGGGCGGGACCTACAATGAGCAGTTCTTC.

The CDR3 region has the DNA TGTGCCAGCAGCTTTAAAGGTGGCAGGGGGCCTTATGGCTACACCTTC. It translates to CASSFKGGRGPYGYTF. The genes are TRBV7-3 and TRBJ1-2; TRBD1 matches 8 bases. CDR1 and CDR2 (germline): SGHTA, FQGTGA. Unmatched junction bases numbered 11, after V lost 3 bases and J lost 5 bases. This CDR3 contains 16 residues.

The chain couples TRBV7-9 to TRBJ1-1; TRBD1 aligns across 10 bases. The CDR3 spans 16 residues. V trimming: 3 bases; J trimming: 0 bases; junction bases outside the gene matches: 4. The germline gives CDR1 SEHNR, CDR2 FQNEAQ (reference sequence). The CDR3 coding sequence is TGTGCCAGCAGCTTCTGGACAGGGGGTTTGAACACTGAAGCTTTCTTT. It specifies CASSFWTGGLNTEAFF.

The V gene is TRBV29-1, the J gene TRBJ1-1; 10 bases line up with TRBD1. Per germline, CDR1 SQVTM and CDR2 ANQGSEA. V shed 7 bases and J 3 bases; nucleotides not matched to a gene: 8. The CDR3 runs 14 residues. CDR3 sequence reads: CSAAPGQGYTEAFF. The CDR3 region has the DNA TGCAGCGCCGCGCCGGGACAGGGGTACACTGAAGCTTTCTTT.

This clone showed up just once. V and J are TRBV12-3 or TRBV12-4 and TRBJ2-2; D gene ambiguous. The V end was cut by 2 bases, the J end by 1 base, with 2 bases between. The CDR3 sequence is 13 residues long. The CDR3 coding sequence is TGTGCCAGCAGTTTACAGAACACCGGGGAGCTGTTTTTT. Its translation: CASSLQNTGELFF.

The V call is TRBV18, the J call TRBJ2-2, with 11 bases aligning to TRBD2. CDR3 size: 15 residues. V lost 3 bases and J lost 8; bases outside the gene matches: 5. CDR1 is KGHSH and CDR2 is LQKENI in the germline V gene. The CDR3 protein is CASSPELAGAGELFF. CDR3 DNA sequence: TGTGCCAGCTCACCGGAACTAGCGGGAGCAGGGGAGCTGTTTTTT.

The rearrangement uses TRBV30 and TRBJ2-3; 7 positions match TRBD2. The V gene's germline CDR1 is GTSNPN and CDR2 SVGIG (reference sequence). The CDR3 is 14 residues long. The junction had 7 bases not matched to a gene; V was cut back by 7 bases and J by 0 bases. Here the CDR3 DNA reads TGTGCCTACTCGAGCGGGATCAGCACAGATACGCAGTATTTT. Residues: CAYSSGISTDTQYF.

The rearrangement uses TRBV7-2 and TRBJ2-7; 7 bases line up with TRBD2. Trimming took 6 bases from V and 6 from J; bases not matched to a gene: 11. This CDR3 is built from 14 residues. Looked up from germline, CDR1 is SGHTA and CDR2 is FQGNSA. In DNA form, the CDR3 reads TGTGCCAGCAGGTCGGGGGGAGGGCCGCGCGAGCAGTACTTC. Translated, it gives CASRSGGGPREQYF.

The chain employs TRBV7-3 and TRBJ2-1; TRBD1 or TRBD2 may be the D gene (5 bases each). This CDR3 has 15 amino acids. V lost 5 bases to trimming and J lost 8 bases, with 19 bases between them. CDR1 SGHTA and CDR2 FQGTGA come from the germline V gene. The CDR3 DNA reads TGTGCCAGCAGCCGGTTTAGGGGCCTGAGGGATGAGCAGTTCTTC. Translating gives CASSRFRGLRDEQFF.

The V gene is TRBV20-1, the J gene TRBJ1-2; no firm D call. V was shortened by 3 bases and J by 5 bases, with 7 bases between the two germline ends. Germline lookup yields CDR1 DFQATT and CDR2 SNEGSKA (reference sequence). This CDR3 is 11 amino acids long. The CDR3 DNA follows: TGCAGTGCTAGCGGGAGTTATGGCTACACCTTC. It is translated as CSASGSYGYTF.

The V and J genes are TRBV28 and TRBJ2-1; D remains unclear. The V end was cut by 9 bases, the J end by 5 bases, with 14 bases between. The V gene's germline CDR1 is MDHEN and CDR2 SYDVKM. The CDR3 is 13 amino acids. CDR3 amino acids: CASTEIKHNEQFF. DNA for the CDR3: TGTGCCAGTACAGAGATTAAACACAATGAGCAGTTCTTC.

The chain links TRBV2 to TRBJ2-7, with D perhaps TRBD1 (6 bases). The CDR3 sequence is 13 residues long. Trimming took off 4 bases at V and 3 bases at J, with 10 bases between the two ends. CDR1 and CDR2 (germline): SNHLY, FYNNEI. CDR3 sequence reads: CASSVQGLYEQYF. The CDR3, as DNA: TGTGCCAGCAGTGTCCAGGGGCTCTACGAGCAGTACTTC.

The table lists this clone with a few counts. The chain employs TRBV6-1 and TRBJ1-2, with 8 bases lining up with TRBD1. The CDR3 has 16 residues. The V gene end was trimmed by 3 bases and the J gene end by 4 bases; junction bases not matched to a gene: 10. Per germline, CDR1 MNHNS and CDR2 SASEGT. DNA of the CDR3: TGTGCCAGCAGTGATTCTCCGGGACAGGTGGGCTATGGCTACACCTTC. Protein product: CASSDSPGQVGYGYTF.

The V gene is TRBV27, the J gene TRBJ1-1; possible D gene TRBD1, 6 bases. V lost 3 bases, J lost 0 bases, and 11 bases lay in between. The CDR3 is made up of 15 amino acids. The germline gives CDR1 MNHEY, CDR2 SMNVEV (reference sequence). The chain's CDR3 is CASSFRGGLNTEAFF. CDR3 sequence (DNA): TGTGCCAGCAGTTTTAGGGGGGGGCTGAACACTGAAGCTTTCTTT.

The CDR3 DNA is TGTGCCAGTACTGGACTAGCGGGGTCATCCTACGAGCAGTACTTC. Residues: CASTGLAGSSYEQYF. V is TRBV19 and J is TRBJ2-7; 12 bases are a match to TRBD2. This CDR3 spans 15 amino acids. V shed 7 bases and J 1 base; nucleotides not matched to a gene: 5. CDR1 and CDR2 from the germline V gene are LNHDA and SQIVND (reference sequence).

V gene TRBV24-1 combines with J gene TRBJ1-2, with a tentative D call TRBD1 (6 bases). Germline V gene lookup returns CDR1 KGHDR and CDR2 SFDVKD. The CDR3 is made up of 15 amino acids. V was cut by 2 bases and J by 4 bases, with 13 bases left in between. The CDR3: CATSDSNQGLYGYTF. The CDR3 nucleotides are TGTGCCACCAGTGATTCAAACCAGGGGCTCTATGGCTACACCTTC.